The subject of this entry is one T cell receptor beta chain. The germline V gene encodes CDR1 SGHTA and CDR2 FQGTGA. The CDR3 contains 17 residues. The V end lost 4 bases, the J end lost 2 bases, and 19 bases lay between the germline ends. This sample stems from a study of CD8 T cells in Susac syndrome. An amount of RNA that ranged from roughly 0.5 to 1 ug was reverse transcribed with random hexamers. TCRdb analysed the immunoSEQ multiplex PCR reads with MiXCR anew, one entry per CDR3 protein. The repertoire includes tens of thousands of distinct CDR3 sequences, around nine tenths of them detected once, and around 0.5% sits in the top ten.

The TCR was taken from a human donor with multiple sclerosis. The genes are TRBV7-3 and TRBJ2-3; maybe TRBD2 (7 bases). Sequencing was done on a sample of CD8+ T cells from PBMCs. The CDR3 sequence is CASSWGGTSNTTDTQYF. The CDR3 bases are TGTGCCAGCAGCTGGGGGGGCACCTCGAACACCACAGATACGCAGTATTTT.